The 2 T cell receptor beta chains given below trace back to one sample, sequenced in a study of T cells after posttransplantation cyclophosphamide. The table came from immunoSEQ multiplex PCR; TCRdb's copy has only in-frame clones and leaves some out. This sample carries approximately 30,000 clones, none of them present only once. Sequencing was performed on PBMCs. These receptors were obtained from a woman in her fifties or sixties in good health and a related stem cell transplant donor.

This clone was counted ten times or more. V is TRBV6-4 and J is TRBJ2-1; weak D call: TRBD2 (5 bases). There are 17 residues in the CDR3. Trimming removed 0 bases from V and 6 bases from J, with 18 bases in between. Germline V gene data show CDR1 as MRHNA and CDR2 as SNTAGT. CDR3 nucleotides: TGTGCCAGCAGTGACTCGAGCGAGGAGGTCCCCCCCAATGAGCAGTTCTTC. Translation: CASSDSSEEVPPNEQFF.

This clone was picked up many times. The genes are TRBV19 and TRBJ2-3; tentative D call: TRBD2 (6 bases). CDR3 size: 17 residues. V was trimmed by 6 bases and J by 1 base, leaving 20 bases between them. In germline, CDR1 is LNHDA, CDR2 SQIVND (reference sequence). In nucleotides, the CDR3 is TGTGCCAGTAGCCCCCAGAGCCAAAAGCGGGGCACAGATACGCAGTATTTT. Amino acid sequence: CASSPQSQKRGTDTQYF.